One and the same sample provided the 2 T cell receptor beta chains below, sequenced in a study of shared clonotypes between healthy human individuals. The method was immunoSEQ multiplex PCR; TCRdb's version includes in-frame clones alone and lacks a portion of them. This table has approximately 2.5 million clones, 80% to 95% appearing once. Sequencing input: naive CD4+ T cells from PBMCs. Subset meaning: CD45RA+ positively selected. These receptors were collected from a man aged 18-30 years in good health. Some clones in this sample may be carry-over from other donors' samples.

A single count supports this clone. This chain connects TRBV6-5 to TRBJ2-7; 10 bases agree with TRBD2. Germline V CDR1 and CDR2: MNHEY, SVGAGI. The junction had 7 bases not matched to a gene; V was cut back by 8 bases and J by 6 bases. CDR3 length: 13 amino acids. The CDR3 loop is CASGRLAGSEQYF. The CDR3 coding sequence is TGTGCCAGCGGCAGACTAGCGGGTTCCGAGCAGTACTTC.

This clone was detected only once. The V call is TRBV10-3, the J call TRBJ1-2; D gene unclear. Between the trimmed V and J ends, which lost 3 bases and 7 bases, there was a span of 12 bases. CDR1 ENHRY and CDR2 SYGVKD come from the germline V gene. There are 13 residues in the CDR3. The CDR3 bases are TGTGCCATCAGTGAAATCCCTGAGGTTGGCTACACCTTC. The encoded protein is CAISEIPEVGYTF.